These 18 T cell receptor beta chains were all obtained from the same sample, sequenced in a study of Ad26.COV2.S vaccination and SARS-CoV-2 variants. This sample's treatment: roughly 20 received Ad26.COV2.S at low or high dose, single or two shots; five or six received placebo; per-sample allocation not given. Collection of samples fell on day 63 after the first vaccine or placebo injection. The repertoire was sequenced with immunoSEQ multiplex PCR; TCRdb's copy has only in-frame clones and lacks some. There are 350,000 to 450,000 clones in the sample; around nine tenths occur only once, and 3.4% lies in the top ten. The source was peripheral blood, collected in a trial of Ad26.COV2.S vaccine versus placebo. The receptors stem from a person between 18 and 59 years old who received the Ad26.COV2.S COVID-19 vaccine or a placebo.

This chain joins TRBV24-1 and TRBJ2-3; 11 bases map to TRBD1. The CDR3 is made up of 18 amino acids. V shed 2 bases, J shed 7 bases, and the junction held 13 bases outside the gene matches. In germline, CDR1 is KGHDR, CDR2 SFDVKD. CDR3 DNA sequence: TGTGCCACCAGTGATTCTCTCGGACAGGGGGCGAGAAAAAATACGCAGTATTTT. This encodes CATSDSLGQGARKNTQYF.

The chain couples TRBV7-8 to TRBJ1-1; 7 bases line up with TRBD1. CDR1 is SGHVS and CDR2 is FQNEAQ in the germline V gene. J gave up 1 base and V 5 bases, and 7 bases lay outside the gene matches. This CDR3 comprises 15 residues. The CDR3: CASSTRTGWNTEAFF. The CDR3, as DNA: TGTGCCAGCAGCACTCGGACAGGATGGAACACTGAAGCTTTCTTT. The full variable domain, with the rest looked up from reference TRBV7-8 and TRBJ1-1, is GAGVSQSPRYKVAKRGQDVALRCDPISGHVSLFWYQQALGQGPEFLTYFQNEAQLDKSGLPSDRFFAERPEGSVSTLKIQRTQQEDSAVYLCASSTRTGWNTEAFFGQGTRLTVV.

The table lists this clone with a few counts. This chain connects TRBV19 to TRBJ2-1, with 10 bases identical to TRBD2. The CDR3 contains 12 residues. Germline CDR1 reads LNHDA; CDR2 reads SQIVND (reference sequence). Germline trimming cut 6 bases from V and 9 bases from J; bases unmatched to any gene: 2. CDR3 bases: TGTGCCAGTAGAAGCGGGGGGGGTGAGCAGTTCTTC. Its translation is CASRSGGGEQFF. Together with reference TRBV19 and TRBJ2-1, the CDR3 gives the full variable domain: DGGITQSPKYLFRKEGQNVTLSCEQNLNHDAMYWYRQDPGQGLRLIYYSQIVNDFQKGDIAEGYSVSREKKESFPLTVTSAQKNPTAFYLCASRSGGGEQFFGPGTRLTVL.

The chain couples TRBV19 to TRBJ2-1, with TRBD2 matching 11 bases. With V trimmed by 3 bases and J by 7 bases, 5 bases remained unmatched. Germline V gene lookup returns CDR1 LNHDA and CDR2 SQIVND (reference sequence). The CDR3 is made up of 15 amino acids. For the CDR3, the DNA is TGTGCCAGTAGTATCTTAGCGGGGGGGCAAAATGAGCAGTTCTTC. Its protein product is CASSILAGGQNEQFF.

The chain employs TRBV4-1 and TRBJ2-4, with a tentative D call TRBD1 (6 bases). Between the trimmed V and J ends, which lost 4 bases and 7 bases, there was a span of 14 bases. The CDR3 is 14 amino acids. CDR1 and CDR2 (germline): MGHRA, YSYEKL. DNA for the CDR3: TGCGCCAGCAGCCCCCTGGCAGGGGCCAACATTCAGTACTTC. Translation: CASSPLAGANIQYF.

A note on this clone: Other DNA sequences of this sample code for an identical CDR3. This rearrangement joins TRBV3-1 (or the pseudogene TRBV3-2) to TRBJ1-1; no clear D gene. The CDR3 runs 13 residues. Germline assignment: CDR1 LGHDT and CDR2 YNNKEL (reference sequence). V lost 1 base and J 8 bases, leaving 11 bases between the germline ends. The CDR3 DNA reads as TGTGCCAGCAGCCAAGTATCCGGGAGGGAAGCTTTCTTT. Its translation is CASSQVSGREAFF.

The rearrangement links TRBV15 to TRBJ1-5; maybe TRBD1 (5 bases). CDR1 LNHNV and CDR2 YYDKDF come from the germline V gene (reference sequence). This CDR3 region has 13 residues. V gave up 8 bases and J gave up 5 bases, with 13 bases separating them. In DNA, the CDR3 is TGTGCCACCTGTCGCTTAGGGGATCAGCCCCAGCATTTT. It specifies CATCRLGDQPQHF.

V and J are TRBV5-5 and TRBJ1-1; no definite D call. The CDR3 loop spans 17 amino acids. Per the germline V gene, CDR1 is SGHKS and CDR2 is YYEKEE (reference sequence). Trimming shortened V by 3 bases and J by 0 bases, and 18 bases separated the two germline ends. The CDR3 reads CASSSLRSGSVNTEAFF. CDR3 in DNA: TGTGCCAGCAGCTCCCTAAGGAGTGGCAGCGTGAACACTGAAGCTTTCTTT.

This chain uses TRBV2 with TRBJ2-1, with 16 bases fitting TRBD2. From germline, CDR1 is SNHLY and CDR2 FYNNEI. Trimming cost V 10 bases and J 8 bases; bases outside gene matches: 23. The CDR3 is 20 residues long. CDR3 in DNA: TGTGCCATCCTACCTGGACAGACCGGGACTAGCGGGGGGGCCGGCGATGAGCAGTTCTTC. This gives the protein CAILPGQTGTSGGAGDEQFF.

The chain couples TRBV7-8 to TRBJ1-2; D remains unclear. Per germline, CDR1 SGHVS and CDR2 FQNEAQ. This CDR3 has 14 amino acids. The V and J ends lost 3 bases and 8 bases respectively, with 16 bases between them. CDR3 DNA sequence: TGTGCCAGCAGCTTTTACACGGGTGATTGGGGCTACACCTTC. It is translated as CASSFYTGDWGYTF. Based on the CDR3 plus reference TRBV7-8 and TRBJ1-2, the full variable domain is GAGVSQSPRYKVAKRGQDVALRCDPISGHVSLFWYQQALGQGPEFLTYFQNEAQLDKSGLPSDRFFAERPEGSVSTLKIQRTQQEDSAVYLCASSFYTGDWGYTFGSGTRLTVV.

The V call is TRBV27, the J call TRBJ2-5; TRBD2 aligns across 8 bases. The CDR3 sequence is 15 residues long. Germline CDR1 reads MNHEY; CDR2 reads SMNVEV (reference sequence). V lost 9 bases and J lost 1; bases outside the gene matches: 10. The CDR3 reads CASSRLAGIQETQYF. The CDR3 coding sequence is TGTGCCAGTTCGAGGTTAGCGGGGATCCAAGAGACCCAGTACTTC.

The rearrangement joins TRBV5-4 to TRBJ2-2; tentative D call: TRBD2 (6 bases). The CDR3 covers 14 residues. V lost 10 bases to trimming and J lost 0 bases, with 13 bases between them. CDR1 is SGHNT, CDR2 YYREEE, per germline (reference sequence). The DNA for the CDR3 is TGTGCCCTGGGGGGTTTCCCGAACACCGGGGAGCTGTTTTTT. Translated: CALGGFPNTGELFF.

This clone was recorded once. V usage is TRBV7-9 and J usage is TRBJ2-1; D might be TRBD2 (6 bases). Per the germline V gene, CDR1 is SEHNR and CDR2 is FQNEAQ (reference sequence). Trimming removed 5 bases from V and 12 bases from J, with 14 bases in between. This CDR3 has 12 residues. CDR3 in amino acids: CASSPPRAGQFF. The CDR3 DNA follows: TGTGCCAGCAGCCCCCCGCGAGCGGGGCAGTTCTTC.

This CDR3 reads CSVEDLGTQGLDTQYF. The CDR3 DNA follows: TGCAGCGTTGAAGATCTCGGGACGCAGGGGTTAGATACGCAGTATTTT. The V and J genes are TRBV29-1 and TRBJ2-3, with D tentatively TRBD1 (6 bases). The germline V and J ends were trimmed by 0 bases and 5 bases, with 18 bases remaining between them. This CDR3 comprises 16 residues. Germline CDR1 reads SQVTM; CDR2 reads ANQGSEA.

This chain uses TRBV7-9 with TRBJ1-4; 7 bases are a match to TRBD1. J lost 2 bases, V lost 7 bases, and 10 bases had no gene match. CDR1 SEHNR and CDR2 FQNEAQ come from the germline V gene (reference sequence). This CDR3 contains 16 residues. The CDR3 nucleotides read TGTGCCAGCACCGACCTCGAGGGGGCTACTAATGAAAAACTGTTTTTT. Its translation is CASTDLEGATNEKLFF.

The chain carries TRBV6-5 and TRBJ2-7; no definite D call. The CDR3 runs to 15 residues. Germline CDR1 is MNHEY and CDR2 is SVGAGI. Deletions cut 0 bases from V and 7 bases from J, with 16 bases between. CDR3 sequence reads: CASSYSRAATGEQYF. CDR3 DNA sequence: TGTGCCAGCAGTTACTCCCGGGCGGCTACTGGGGAGCAGTACTTC.

The chain links TRBV5-1 to TRBJ1-2; D is possibly TRBD1 (5 bases). Germline CDR1 SGHRS, CDR2 YFSETQ. With 0 bases removed from V and 8 bases from J, the gap between germline ends came to 11 bases. This CDR3 is built from 13 residues. The CDR3 bases are TGCGCCAGCAGCTTGGAGCGGGGGACGGGCTACACCTTC. Protein product: CASSLERGTGYTF.

V gene TRBV30 combines with J gene TRBJ2-2; a possible D gene is TRBD1 (5 bases). V lost 3 bases to trimming and J lost 3 bases, with 8 bases between them. CDR1 and CDR2 (germline): GTSNPN, SVGIG (reference sequence). There are 13 residues in the CDR3. Here the CDR3 DNA reads TGTGCCTGGAGGGTAGGGGACACCGGGGAGCTGTTTTTT. This sequence encodes CAWRVGDTGELFF.